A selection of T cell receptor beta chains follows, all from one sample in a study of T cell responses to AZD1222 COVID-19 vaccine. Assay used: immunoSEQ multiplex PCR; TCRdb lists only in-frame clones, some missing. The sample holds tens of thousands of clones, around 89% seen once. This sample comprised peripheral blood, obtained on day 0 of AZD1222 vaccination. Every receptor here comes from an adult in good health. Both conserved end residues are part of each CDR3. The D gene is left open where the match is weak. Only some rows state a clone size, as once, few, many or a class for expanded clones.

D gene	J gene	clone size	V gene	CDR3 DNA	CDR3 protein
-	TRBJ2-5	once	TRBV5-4	TGTGCCAGCAGCTTGGGAGTGGGCGGGGGCGAAGAGACCCAGTACTTC	CASSLGVGGGEETQYF
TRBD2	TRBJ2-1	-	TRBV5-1	TGCGCCAGCAGCTTGGTTCGGGAGGATGAGCAGTTCTTC	CASSLVREDEQFF
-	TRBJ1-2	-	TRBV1	TGCACCAGCAGCCAAGCCCGTTGGGGGGGGCAAAATGGCTACACCTTC	CTSSQARWGGQNGYTF
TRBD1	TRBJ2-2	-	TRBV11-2	TGTGCCAGCAGCTCCTCGGGACAGGGGGGTAACACCGGGGAGCTGTTTTTT	CASSSSGQGGNTGELFF
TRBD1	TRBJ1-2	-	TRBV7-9	TGTGCCAGCAGCTTATTCGCGGGACAGGGGAGGGCTAACTATGGCTACACCTTC	CASSLFAGQGRANYGYTF
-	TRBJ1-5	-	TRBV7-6	TGTGCCAGCAGCTTAGAGGCAGGACGTAGCAATCAGCCCCAGCATTTT	CASSLEAGRSNQPQHF
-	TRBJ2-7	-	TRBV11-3	TGTGCCAGCAGCGATATCCTTGCGACCGAGCAGTACTTC	CASSDILATEQYF
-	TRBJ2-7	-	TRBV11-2	TGTGCCAGCAGCTTAGATGGACAGTCAAGCTACGAGCAGTACTTC	CASSLDGQSSYEQYF
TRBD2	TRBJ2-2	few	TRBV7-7	TGTGCCAGCAGCAGAAATACCGGGACTAGCGCTGGGAACACCGGGGAGCTGTTTTTT	CASSRNTGTSAGNTGELFF
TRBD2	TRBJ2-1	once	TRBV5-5	TGTGCCAGCAGTCATAGGGGGACTAGCGGGCAAAACTACAATGAGCAGTTCTTC	CASSHRGTSGQNYNEQFF
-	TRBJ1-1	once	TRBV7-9	TGTGCCAGCAGCTTCTCCCTGGGGAACACTGAAGCTTTCTTT	CASSFSLGNTEAFF
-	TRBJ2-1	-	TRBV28	TGTGCCAGCTTTACACCAGCCTACAATGAGCAGTTCTTC	CASFTPAYNEQFF
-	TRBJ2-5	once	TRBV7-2	TGTGCCAGCAGTTCCACAATTAGCGTAATGTACCAAGAGACCCAGTACTTC	CASSSTISVMYQETQYF
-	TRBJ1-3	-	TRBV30	TGTGCCTGGAGTGTGCAGGTCCCAAGCTCTGGAAACACCATATATTTT	CAWSVQVPSSGNTIYF
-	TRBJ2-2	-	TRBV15	TGTGCCACCAGCCCAACCGGACAGATGAACACCGGGGAGCTGTTTTTT	CATSPTGQMNTGELFF
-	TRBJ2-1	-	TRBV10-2	TGCGCCAGCAGTGTAATTGTAGGCGGGTATTACAATGAGCAGTTCTTC	CASSVIVGGYYNEQFF
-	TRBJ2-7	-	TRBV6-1	TGTGCCAGCAGTGAATCGGGCTACTACGAGCAGTACTTC	CASSESGYYEQYF
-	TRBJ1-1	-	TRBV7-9	TGTGCCAGCAGCTTAGGTGGAGGGGGGAACACTGAAGCTTTCTTT	CASSLGGGGNTEAFF
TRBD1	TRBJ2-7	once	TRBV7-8	TGTGCCAGCAGCGCTGACAGGGTCTCCTACGAGCAGTACTTC	CASSADRVSYEQYF